This TCR beta chain was retrieved from a study of cytotoxic CD8 clonotypes in ibrutinib-treated CLL. Background on the study: The authors obtained response samples at a median of around 11 months of treatment, range 6 to 36. Overall study results and limits: Private clonotypes, not public ones, expanded at ibrutinib response.

Libraries of TCR beta were made from about 2.2 micrograms of genomic DNA that came from cryopreserved PBMCs. Points on this clone: The antigen is undetermined.

Target depth was 1 in 200,000 to 1 in 1 million T cells, about 10x per clonotype. Libraries were prepared by immunoSEQ multiplex PCR; TCRdb keeps only in-frame clonotypes and omits some of them. The sample shows about 130,000 clones, about four fifths of them seen only once. CDR1 is ENHRY and CDR2 is SYGVKD in the germline V gene. CDR3 length equals 11 residues. V dropped 10 bases and J dropped 6 bases, with 10 bases sitting between them. The chain uses TRBV10-3 and TRBJ2-1, with D unclear. The specimen comprised PBMCs, sampled after 12 months of ibrutinib treatment. The sequence derives from a human donor with chronic lymphocytic leukemia. The DNA for the CDR3 is TGTGCCACCTCTGTGGGCAATGAGCAGTTCTTC. Its protein product is CATSVGNEQFF.